This T cell receptor (beta chain) was captured by sequencing in a study of shared clonotypes between healthy human individuals. Measured with immunoSEQ multiplex PCR; TCRdb has only the in-frame clones, and not every one. The table records approximately 1.5 million clones, 97% to 99% of them present only once. Only one count was recorded for this clone. The clonotype originates from a man aged 25 to 45 in good health. The sequenced material came from naive CD4+ T cells sorted from blood. Subset specified: CD45RA+ positively selected.

CDR3 sequence reads: CASSLPSRGEETQYF. The CDR3 coding sequence is TGTGCCAGCAGTTTACCTAGTCGGGGAGAAGAGACCCAGTACTTC. The chain couples TRBV28 to TRBJ2-5; possible D gene TRBD2, 5 bases. The CDR3 has 15 amino acids. Germline V gene sequence: CDR1 MDHEN, CDR2 SYDVKM. V lost 2 bases and J 3 bases, leaving 13 bases between the germline ends.